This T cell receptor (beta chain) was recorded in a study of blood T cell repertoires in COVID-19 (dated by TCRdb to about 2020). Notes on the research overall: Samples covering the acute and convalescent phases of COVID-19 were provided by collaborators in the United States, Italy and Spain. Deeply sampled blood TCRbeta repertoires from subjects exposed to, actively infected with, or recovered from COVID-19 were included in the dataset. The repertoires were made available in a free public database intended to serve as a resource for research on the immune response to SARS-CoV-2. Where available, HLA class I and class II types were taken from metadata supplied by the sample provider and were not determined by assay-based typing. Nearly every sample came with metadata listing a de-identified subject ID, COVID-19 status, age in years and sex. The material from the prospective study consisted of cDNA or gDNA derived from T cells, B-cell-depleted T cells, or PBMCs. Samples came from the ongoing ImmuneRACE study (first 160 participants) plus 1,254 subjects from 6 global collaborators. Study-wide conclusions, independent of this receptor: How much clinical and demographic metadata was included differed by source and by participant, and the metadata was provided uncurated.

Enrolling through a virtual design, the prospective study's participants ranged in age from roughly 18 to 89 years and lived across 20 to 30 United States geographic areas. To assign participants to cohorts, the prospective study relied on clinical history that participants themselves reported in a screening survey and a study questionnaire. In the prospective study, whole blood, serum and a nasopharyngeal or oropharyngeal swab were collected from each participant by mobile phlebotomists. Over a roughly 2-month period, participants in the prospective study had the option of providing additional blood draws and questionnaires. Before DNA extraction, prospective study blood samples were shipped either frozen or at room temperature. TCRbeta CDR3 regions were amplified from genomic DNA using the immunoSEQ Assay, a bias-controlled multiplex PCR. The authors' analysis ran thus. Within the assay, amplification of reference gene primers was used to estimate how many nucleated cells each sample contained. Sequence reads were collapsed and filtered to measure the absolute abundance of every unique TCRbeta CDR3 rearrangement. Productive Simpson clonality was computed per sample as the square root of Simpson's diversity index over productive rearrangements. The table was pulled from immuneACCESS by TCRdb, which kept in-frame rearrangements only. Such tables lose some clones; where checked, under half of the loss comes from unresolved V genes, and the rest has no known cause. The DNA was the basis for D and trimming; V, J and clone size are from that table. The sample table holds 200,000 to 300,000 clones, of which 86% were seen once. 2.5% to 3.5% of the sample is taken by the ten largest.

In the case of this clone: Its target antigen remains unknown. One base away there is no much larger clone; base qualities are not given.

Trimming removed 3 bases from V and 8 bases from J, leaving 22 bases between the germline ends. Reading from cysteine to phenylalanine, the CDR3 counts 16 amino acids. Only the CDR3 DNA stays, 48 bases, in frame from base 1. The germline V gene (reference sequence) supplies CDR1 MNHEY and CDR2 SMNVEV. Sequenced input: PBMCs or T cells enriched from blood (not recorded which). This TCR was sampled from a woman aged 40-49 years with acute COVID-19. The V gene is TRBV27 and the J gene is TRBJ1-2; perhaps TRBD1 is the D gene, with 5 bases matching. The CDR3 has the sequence CASSFSIPSQGLGYTF. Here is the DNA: TGTGCCAGCAGTTTCTCCATTCCATCCCAGGGTTTGGGCTACACCTTC.